This T cell receptor (beta chain) came from a study of T cell responses to AZD1222 COVID-19 vaccine. Germline CDR1 reads MDHEN; CDR2 reads SYDVKM. The V segment lost 8 bases and the J segment 4 bases; nucleotides outside the gene matches: 13. The CDR3 runs to 15 residues. The data were produced by immunoSEQ multiplex PCR, yet TCRdb's version contains in-frame clones alone and is incomplete. The sample records 150,000 or so clones, around 90% being singletons. The sequences come from peripheral blood, collected on day 0 of AZD1222 vaccination. The chain is built from TRBV28 and TRBJ1-2; 7 nucleotides match TRBD1. The receptor comes from an adult in good health. As DNA, the CDR3 is TGTGCCAGCCGTTCCGTCGACAGGGATACCTATGGCTACACCTTC. It encodes CASRSVDRDTYGYTF.